Each of the 27 T cell receptor beta chains below was sequenced from the same sample in a study of T-cell reconstitution after alpha-beta-depleted transplantation in children. This sample's TCRbeta library carried unique molecular identifier barcodes. TCRdb recomputed calls from the PCR reads with MiXCR, one row per CDR3 protein. The repertoire holds under 350,000 distinct CDR3 sequences, 9.5% to 10% seen once, with 10% in the top ten. The sequenced sample was PBMCs from the stem cell graft donor, obtained from the stem cell graft. These receptors came from a human donor who donated a stem cell graft to a child with SCID.

V usage is TRBV7-9 and J usage is TRBJ2-1; 10 bases fit TRBD2. There are 16 residues in the CDR3. After removal of 5 bases from V and 6 bases from J, the junction contained 10 bases not matched to a gene. Germline loops: CDR1 SEHNR, CDR2 FQNEAQ (reference sequence). This CDR3 reads CASSLYLAGASNEQFF. The CDR3 nucleotides read TGTGCCAGCAGCCTGTATCTAGCGGGGGCCTCCAATGAGCAGTTCTTC.

This clonotype was recorded many times. This chain links TRBV27 with TRBJ2-7, with 10 bases matching TRBD1. Per the germline V gene, CDR1 is MNHEY and CDR2 is SMNVEV (reference sequence). CDR3 length: 15 amino acids. Trimming removed 5 bases from V and 1 base from J; junction bases left unmatched: 5. CDR3 sequence: CASSIPGQGSYEQYF. The CDR3, as DNA: TGTGCCAGCAGTATACCGGGACAGGGGTCCTACGAGCAGTACTTC.

This clonotype was observed a handful of times. The chain links TRBV15 to TRBJ1-4; the D is unclear. From germline, CDR1 is LNHNV and CDR2 YYDKDF (reference sequence). The CDR3 extends over 15 amino acids. Trimming stripped 4 bases from V and 1 base from J, with 10 bases between. CDR3 DNA: TGTGCCACCAGCACGAGGGAAGTAACTAATGAAAAACTGTTTTTT. It specifies CATSTREVTNEKLFF. Variable domain in full (rest from reference TRBV15 and TRBJ1-4): DAMVIQNPRYQVTQFGKPVTLSCSQTLNHNVMYWYQQKSSQAPKLLFHYYDKDFNNEADTPDNFQSRRPNTSFCFLDIRSPGLGDTAMYLCATSTREVTNEKLFFGSGTQLSVL.

The chain employs TRBV5-1 and TRBJ2-7; TRBD2 is a possible D gene (5 bases). This CDR3 is 14 amino acids long. The germline V gene has CDR1 SGHRS and CDR2 YFSETQ. Trimming pared 0 bases from V and 2 bases from J, leaving 9 bases between. The chain's CDR3 is CASSLASGTYEQYF. CDR3 nucleotides: TGCGCCAGCAGCTTGGCCTCGGGGACCTACGAGCAGTACTTC. Drawing the rest from reference TRBV5-1 and TRBJ2-7, the complete variable domain is KAGVTQTPRYLIKTRGQQVTLSCSPISGHRSVSWYQQTPGQGLQFLFEYFSETQRNKGNFPGRFSGRQFSNSRSEMNVSTLELGDSALYLCASSLASGTYEQYFGPGTRLTVT.

This clonotype was recorded at least ten times. This chain uses TRBV7-9 with TRBJ2-3; 9 nucleotides agree with TRBD1. The CDR3 runs 15 residues. The V and J ends lost 3 bases and 2 bases, in that order; junction bases with no gene match: 3. The V gene's germline CDR1 is SEHNR and CDR2 FQNEAQ (reference sequence). The CDR3 loop is CASSLGQGHTDTQYF. The CDR3 nucleotides are TGTGCCAGCAGCTTGGGACAGGGACACACAGATACGCAGTATTTT.

The chain uses TRBV27 and TRBJ1-1; weak D call: TRBD1 (5 bases). Germline V gives CDR1 MNHEY, CDR2 SMNVEV (reference sequence). This CDR3 is 14 amino acids long. The V and J ends lost 3 bases and 5 bases respectively, with 13 bases between them. The CDR3 DNA sequence: TGTGCCAGCAGTTTCTCACAGGCGGGAACTGAAGCTTTCTTT. Translating it yields CASSFSQAGTEAFF.

V gene TRBV3-1 combines with J gene TRBJ2-5, with 8 bases lining up with TRBD2. This CDR3 contains 16 residues. Germline lookup yields CDR1 LGHDT and CDR2 YNNKEL (reference sequence). V shed 7 bases and J 1 base; nucleotides not matched to a gene: 11. In nucleotides, the CDR3 is TGTGCCAGCACCCTCCTCTTAGCGGGGCTCCAAGAGACCCAGTACTTC. Translation gives CASTLLLAGLQETQYF.

This chain joins TRBV19 and TRBJ1-1, with D maybe TRBD1 (5 bases). CDR1 is LNHDA and CDR2 is SQIVND in the germline V gene (reference sequence). CDR3 length equals 16 residues. V dropped 7 bases and J dropped 0 bases, with 18 bases sitting between them. For the CDR3, the DNA is TGTGCCAGTACTACAAGGCAGGGCAGCATGAACACTGAAGCTTTCTTT. Residues: CASTTRQGSMNTEAFF.

The rearrangement links TRBV4-2 to TRBJ1-1; no firm D call. Germline V CDR1 and CDR2: LGHNA, YNFKEQ. V was cut by 1 base and J by 6 bases, with 6 bases left in between. The CDR3 loop spans 12 amino acids. DNA for the CDR3: TGTGCCAGCAGCCAAGGAGGAGCTGAAGCTTTCTTT. Amino acids: CASSQGGAEAFF.

The sample holds a few counts of this clonotype. The chain has TRBV6-1 and TRBJ2-5; 8 nucleotides line up with TRBD1. Per germline, CDR1 MNHNS and CDR2 SASEGT. V was clipped by 7 bases and J by 4 bases; unmatched bases: 11. CDR3 length equals 15 residues. In DNA, the CDR3 is TGTGCCAGCACCAACACCGGGACAGGTAGAGAGACCCAGTACTTC. Protein: CASTNTGTGRETQYF.

The V and J genes are TRBV5-1 and TRBJ2-3, with 8 bases lining up with TRBD1. From germline, CDR1 is SGHRS and CDR2 YFSETQ. The V and J ends lost 3 bases and 6 bases, in that order; junction bases with no gene match: 6. CDR3 length: 14 residues. The CDR3 nucleotides read TGCGCCAGCAGCTCGGACAGGGAAGGGGATACGCAGTATTTT. The encoded protein is CASSSDREGDTQYF.

This clonotype was observed a few times. This chain uses TRBV7-9 with TRBJ2-7; 9 nucleotides line up with TRBD1. The length of the CDR3 is 15 residues. The junction had 9 bases not matched to a gene; V was cut back by 3 bases and J by 6 bases. Germline V gene sequence: CDR1 SEHNR, CDR2 FQNEAQ (reference sequence). CDR3 sequence: CASSLSSQGAAEQYF. In nucleotides, the CDR3 is TGTGCCAGCAGCTTGAGCTCACAGGGGGCTGCCGAGCAGTACTTC.

The genes are TRBV10-3 and TRBJ2-3; 9 positions agree with TRBD2. Germline assignment: CDR1 ENHRY and CDR2 SYGVKD. Unmatched junction bases numbered 9, after V lost 10 bases and J lost 1 base. There are 15 residues in the CDR3. The DNA for the CDR3 is TGTGCCAACGGCGGCGGGGGGGCCGGCACAGATACGCAGTATTTT. Its protein is CANGGGGAGTDTQYF.

CDR3 bases: TGTGCCAGCAGTGCTTACAATCAGCCCCAGCATTTT. Translation gives CASSAYNQPQHF. The chain uses TRBV27 and TRBJ1-5; D gene uncertain. V was clipped by 5 bases and J by 3 bases, with 5 bases between them. The germline CDR1 and CDR2 sequences are MNHEY and SMNVEV (reference sequence). The CDR3 totals 12 residues.

V is TRBV18 and J is TRBJ2-1; D is unresolved. The CDR3 consists of 16 residues. V was trimmed by 0 bases and J by 4 bases, leaving 13 bases between them. Germline CDR1 reads KGHSH; CDR2 reads LQKENI. CDR3 in DNA: TGTGCCAGCTCACCACCGGACGGTTTGTCATACAATGAGCAGTTCTTC. Protein sequence: CASSPPDGLSYNEQFF.

The V call is TRBV2, the J call TRBJ2-7; TRBD1 matches at 8 bases. The CDR3 is made up of 12 amino acids. J was trimmed by 6 bases and V by 4 bases; bases with no gene match: 2. Per the germline V gene, CDR1 is SNHLY and CDR2 is FYNNEI. This CDR3 is CASSGTGFEQYF. DNA for the CDR3: TGTGCCAGCAGTGGGACAGGGTTCGAGCAGTACTTC.

This clonotype was seen a handful of times. This chain uses TRBV12-3 or TRBV12-4 with TRBJ2-7; TRBD2 matches at 7 bases. This CDR3 contains 13 residues. The J segment lost 1 base and the V segment lost 6 bases, leaving 3 bases of the junction unmatched. As DNA, the CDR3 is TGTGCCAGCAGGGGGGGGGGGTCCTACGAGCAGTACTTC. It translates to CASRGGGSYEQYF.

This clonotype was detected a few times. This sequence joins TRBV10-3 and TRBJ2-7; D may be TRBD2 (6 bases). With 11 bases removed from V and 1 base from J, the gap between germline ends came to 24 bases. This CDR3 contains 16 residues. The germline CDR1 and CDR2 sequences are ENHRY and SYGVKD. As DNA, the CDR3 is TGTGCCGCCAGCCCCGCGGGCGGGGAACTTTCCTACGAGCAGTACTTC. This translates into CAASPAGGELSYEQYF.

Only a few counts were recorded for this clonotype. The rearrangement links TRBV29-1 to TRBJ1-5; D unresolved. Germline-derived CDR1 and CDR2 are SQVTM and ANQGSEA. This CDR3 comprises 13 residues. The ends were cut back, 4 bases at V and 7 bases at J, with 14 bases in the middle. The chain's CDR3 is CSVARGVEQPQHF. The CDR3 DNA reads TGCAGCGTTGCTCGAGGAGTAGAGCAGCCCCAGCATTTT.

This clonotype was counted ten times or more. The rearrangement links TRBV7-9 to TRBJ2-1, with TRBD1 identical over 7 bases. Germline V gives CDR1 SEHNR, CDR2 FQNEAQ (reference sequence). V lost 0 bases to trimming and J lost 0 bases; unmatched junction nucleotides: 2. The CDR3 length is 16 residues. CDR3 sequence (DNA): TGTGCCAGCAGCTTAGCACAGGGGAGCTCCTACAATGAGCAGTTCTTC. Translating gives CASSLAQGSSYNEQFF.

About this clonotype: One base away lies a much larger clone, so this may be a sequencing read error. The chain carries TRBV20-1 and TRBJ2-1, with TRBD1 matching 8 bases. CDR1 is DFQATT and CDR2 is SNEGSKA in the germline V gene (reference sequence). The CDR3 length is 14 residues. This chain's CDR3 is CSARGQEHYNELFF. In DNA, the CDR3 is TGCAGTGCTCGGGGACAGGAACACTACAATGAGCTGTTCTTC.

CDR3 sequence reads: CASTNGQGTYEQYF. In DNA form, the CDR3 reads TGTGCCAGCACCAATGGACAGGGCACCTACGAGCAGTACTTC. This rearrangement joins TRBV6-2 or TRBV6-3 to TRBJ2-7; 8 nucleotides align to TRBD1. The CDR3 sequence is 14 residues long. After removal of 7 bases from V and 2 bases from J, the junction contained 7 bases not matched to a gene. CDR1 is MNHEY, CDR2 SVGEGT, per germline.

This clonotype was recorded many times. The chain's CDR3 is CASTAEEVSTDTQYF. The CDR3 nucleotides are TGCGCCAGCACCGCGGAGGAGGTTAGCACAGATACGCAGTATTTT. This chain links TRBV10-2 with TRBJ2-3; D is perhaps TRBD2 (5 bases). In germline, CDR1 is WSHSY, CDR2 SAAADI. V was pared by 7 bases and J by 0 bases, with 14 bases between. The CDR3 consists of 15 residues.

This clonotype has only a few counts. The chain uses TRBV7-3 and TRBJ2-1; D is uncertain. Trimming cost V 4 bases and J 9 bases, with 13 bases left between them. Germline values: CDR1 SGHTA, CDR2 FQGTGA. This CDR3 region has 13 residues. In DNA form, the CDR3 reads TGTGCCAGCAGCTCCCGTCTTAGTAGTGAGCAGTTCTTC. Protein sequence: CASSSRLSSEQFF.

This clonotype was detected only a few times. The genes are TRBV7-9 and TRBJ2-5; 9 bases match TRBD2. The CDR3 has 13 amino acids. V gave up 5 bases and J gave up 4 bases; unmatched junction bases: 2. Germline loops: CDR1 SEHNR, CDR2 FQNEAQ (reference sequence). CDR3 coding DNA: TGTGCCAGCAGCGCAGCGGGGGGAGAGACCCAGTACTTC. Translating it yields CASSAAGGETQYF.

Many counts were recorded for this clonotype. The genes are TRBV5-1 and TRBJ2-3; D is undetermined. Trimming removed 0 bases from V and 2 bases from J, with 10 bases in between. The CDR3 is 15 amino acids. Germline CDR1 reads SGHRS; CDR2 reads YFSETQ. The CDR3 nucleotides are TGCGCCAGCAGCTTGGAAGGCGCTCACACAGATACGCAGTATTTT. This gives the protein CASSLEGAHTDTQYF.

This clonotype was picked up a small number of times. The V call is TRBV12-3 or TRBV12-4, the J call TRBJ1-2; possibly TRBD1 for D (6 bases). The CDR3 consists of 16 residues. Trimming shortened V by 3 bases and J by 4 bases, and 18 bases separated the two germline ends. CDR3 sequence reads: CASSFGLRGHLYGYTF. CDR3 sequence (DNA): TGTGCCAGCAGTTTTGGGCTCAGGGGCCACCTCTATGGCTACACCTTC.